Presented here are 24 T cell receptor beta chains from one specimen sequenced in a study of blood T cell repertoires in COVID-19 (dated by TCRdb to the early 2020s). The method behind the library was the immunoSEQ multiplex PCR assay. Here the immuneACCESS table is served through TCRdb, limited to in-frame sequences with V and J called. Missing clones are a known gap in these copies; in checked studies unresolved V genes cover under half, and the rest lacks a known reason. Here the sample has 380,000 or so clones; 70% to 90% occur a single time. 1.3% of the sample belongs to the ten largest clones. The sequenced sample consisted of PBMCs or T cells enriched from blood (not recorded which). All receptors come from a man aged 30-40 years who had recovered from COVID-19.

The rearrangement joins TRBV7-2 to TRBJ2-1, with D possibly TRBD2 on 6 matching bases. V was cut by 3 bases and J by 0 bases, with 21 bases left in between. From germline, CDR1 is SGHTA and CDR2 FQGNSA. This CDR3 comprises 19 residues. CDR3 in amino acids: CASSFRRVDYKSSYNEQFF. The CDR3 region has the DNA TGTGCCAGCAGCTTCCGCAGGGTGGACTACAAGTCCTCCTACAATGAGCAGTTCTTC.

In DNA form, the CDR3 reads TGTGCCACCAGCAACCCTCTTTTGACAGGGAAGGAGACCCAGTACTTC. Translating it yields CATSNPLLTGKETQYF. The chain combines TRBV15 with TRBJ2-5; 7 bases align to TRBD1. The germline gives CDR1 LNHNV, CDR2 YYDKDF (reference sequence). The CDR3 extends over 16 amino acids. Trimming removed 4 bases from V and 5 bases from J; junction bases left unmatched: 13.

This chain connects TRBV18 to TRBJ2-2, with TRBD1 matching 7 bases. The ends lost 4 bases at V and 4 bases at J; junction bases unmatched: 3. The CDR3 spans 14 residues. Germline V gives CDR1 KGHSH, CDR2 LQKENI. CDR3 amino acids: CASSLGQTTGELFF. CDR3 sequence (DNA): TGTGCCAGCTCACTGGGACAGACCACCGGGGAGCTGTTTTTT.

This rearrangement joins TRBV30 to TRBJ2-1; a possible D gene is TRBD1 (7 bases). Per germline, CDR1 GTSNPN and CDR2 SVGIG (reference sequence). The CDR3 spans 14 residues. V gave up 2 bases and J gave up 2 bases, with 10 bases separating them. The CDR3 DNA sequence: TGTGCCTGGAGTCAGGGGGGCACCTACAATGAGCAGTTCTTC. Its translation is CAWSQGGTYNEQFF.

The CDR3, as DNA: TGTGCCAGCAGTTACGGGGCAGGAAGATACTCTGGCTACACCTTC. It is translated as CASSYGAGRYSGYTF. The chain employs TRBV6-5 and TRBJ1-2; D might be TRBD1 (5 bases). From germline, CDR1 is MNHEY and CDR2 SVGAGI. The V end was cut by 2 bases, the J end by 7 bases, with 17 bases between. CDR3 length: 15 residues.

This chain joins TRBV6-5 and TRBJ1-5; D gene ambiguous. V was shortened by 10 bases and J by 5 bases, with 18 bases between the two germline ends. The V gene's germline CDR1 is MNHEY and CDR2 SVGAGI. The CDR3 contains 14 residues. CDR3 nucleotide sequence: TGTGCCACCTTCAAACGGGGAGACGATCAGCCCCAGCATTTT. This sequence encodes CATFKRGDDQPQHF.

The chain recombines TRBV12-5 with TRBJ1-2; D is perhaps TRBD1 (5 bases). Trimming removed 2 bases from V and 8 bases from J, with 24 bases in between. The CDR3 sequence is 17 residues long. Germline V CDR1 and CDR2: LGHNT, FRNRAP. The CDR3 sequence is CASGLSLTTLQGGGYTF. CDR3 coding DNA: TGTGCTAGTGGTTTGTCCCTAACTACCCTGCAGGGCGGCGGCTACACCTTC.

V is TRBV18 and J is TRBJ2-2; 9 bases agree with TRBD1. With V trimmed by 6 bases and J by 4 bases, 6 bases remained unmatched. From germline, CDR1 is KGHSH and CDR2 LQKENI. This CDR3 is 15 amino acids long. CDR3 bases: TGTGCCAGCTCGACACAGGGGGCTGGCACCGGGGAGCTGTTTTTT. This encodes CASSTQGAGTGELFF.

This chain links TRBV30 with TRBJ1-5; D is uncertain. Per the germline V gene, CDR1 is GTSNPN and CDR2 is SVGIG (reference sequence). There are 13 residues in the CDR3. Deletions cut 1 base from V and 6 bases from J, with 10 bases between. CDR3 loop: CAWSDATGQPQHF. In DNA, the CDR3 is TGTGCCTGGAGTGATGCTACTGGTCAGCCCCAGCATTTT.

The CDR3 spells CASSQESNLNSPLHF. In nucleotides, the CDR3 is TGCGCCAGCAGCCAAGAAAGCAACCTTAATTCACCCCTCCACTTT. The chain links TRBV4-1 to TRBJ1-6; no reliable D call. Per the germline V gene, CDR1 is MGHRA and CDR2 is YSYEKL. The CDR3 runs to 15 residues. V lost 0 bases to trimming and J lost 6 bases, with 9 bases between them.

V is TRBV27 and J is TRBJ1-6; 7 nucleotides match TRBD1. Germline lookup yields CDR1 MNHEY and CDR2 SMNVEV (reference sequence). The CDR3 runs to 17 residues. J was trimmed by 3 bases and V by 6 bases; bases with no gene match: 11. The CDR3 DNA sequence: TGTGCCAGCAGCCGAACCGGGACAGACTTCTATAATTCACCCCTCCACTTT. It is translated as CASSRTGTDFYNSPLHF.

This chain connects TRBV6-1 to TRBJ1-4, with D possibly matching TRBD1 (6 bases). The V end was cut by 3 bases, the J end by 6 bases, with 11 bases between. The CDR3 runs to 14 residues. CDR1 is MNHNS and CDR2 is SASEGT in the germline V gene. This CDR3 reads CASSEDSPDEKLFF. DNA of the CDR3: TGTGCCAGCAGTGAGGACAGTCCTGATGAAAAACTGTTTTTT.

The chain is built from TRBV3-1 (or the pseudogene TRBV3-2) and TRBJ1-2; no definite D call. V was cut by 4 bases and J by 7 bases, with 10 bases left in between. Per the germline V gene, CDR1 is LGHDT and CDR2 is YNNKEL (reference sequence). The CDR3 is made up of 12 amino acids. The chain's CDR3 is CASSPARGGYTF. Here the CDR3 DNA reads TGTGCCAGCAGCCCAGCACGGGGTGGCTACACCTTC.

CDR3: CASSRPSGLNNEQFF. Here the CDR3 DNA reads TGTGCCAGTAGTAGGCCCTCCGGACTTAACAATGAGCAGTTCTTC. This rearrangement joins TRBV19 to TRBJ2-1; weak D call: TRBD2 (5 bases). Per germline, CDR1 LNHDA and CDR2 SQIVND (reference sequence). CDR3 length: 15 residues. Trimming removed 4 bases from V and 5 bases from J, with 15 bases in between.

The chain joins TRBV5-1 to TRBJ1-3; maybe TRBD1 (6 bases). The CDR3 has 14 amino acids. Trimming took off 5 bases at V and 4 bases at J, with 13 bases between the two ends. Germline V gene data show CDR1 as SGHRS and CDR2 as YFSETQ. The CDR3 here is CASRVSGAGNTIYF. The CDR3 DNA sequence: TGCGCCAGCAGAGTTTCAGGGGCCGGAAACACCATATATTTT.

The V call is TRBV7-6, the J call TRBJ2-3, with 10 bases that match TRBD1. Germline V gives CDR1 SGHVS, CDR2 FNYEAQ. This CDR3 has 15 amino acids. The V and J ends lost 6 bases and 3 bases, in that order; junction bases with no gene match: 6. CDR3 sequence: CASSQGQGITDTQYF. The CDR3 coding sequence is TGTGCCAGCAGTCAGGGACAGGGGATAACAGATACGCAGTATTTT.

V and J are TRBV29-1 and TRBJ1-5, with TRBD1 matching over 7 bases. Germline CDR1 reads SQVTM; CDR2 reads ANQGSEA. CDR3 size: 17 residues. Trimming at V came to 0 bases and at J to 3 bases, leaving 11 bases not matched to a gene. CDR3 region: CSVEDFAGGYPNQPQHF. CDR3 nucleotides: TGCAGCGTTGAAGATTTCGCAGGGGGGTATCCCAATCAGCCCCAGCATTTT.

The V call is TRBV10-2, the J call TRBJ2-7; tentatively, D is TRBD2 (6 bases). Germline CDR1 and CDR2: WSHSY and SAAADI. The CDR3 loop spans 13 amino acids. V dropped 1 base and J dropped 3 bases, with 7 bases sitting between them. The chain's CDR3 is CASSEYGGYEQYF. CDR3 nucleotides: TGCGCCAGCAGTGAGTACGGGGGCTACGAGCAGTACTTC.

The gene calls are TRBV6-6 and TRBJ1-2, with 7 bases that match TRBD1. The trim removed 0 bases at V and 4 bases at J, leaving 5 bases unmatched. Germline V gives CDR1 MNHNY, CDR2 SVGAGI (reference sequence). The CDR3 covers 15 residues. The CDR3, as DNA: TGTGCCAGCAGTTACTCGTCAGGGGGAAGCTATGGCTACACCTTC. Residues: CASSYSSGGSYGYTF.

The genes are TRBV19 and TRBJ1-2; 10 bases fit TRBD1. CDR1 and CDR2 from the germline V gene are LNHDA and SQIVND (reference sequence). This CDR3 is built from 14 residues. V lost 8 bases and J lost 6; bases outside the gene matches: 9. The CDR3 DNA sequence: TGTGCCAGTGGCGTTGGGGACAGGGGAAATGGCTACACCTTC. Translation: CASGVGDRGNGYTF.

V gene TRBV19 combines with J gene TRBJ2-1; 11 bases line up with TRBD2. The V segment lost 3 bases and the J segment 3 bases; nucleotides outside the gene matches: 4. Germline-derived CDR1 and CDR2 are LNHDA and SQIVND (reference sequence). The CDR3 is made up of 16 amino acids. This CDR3 reads CASSIAGTSGYNEQFF. CDR3 in DNA: TGTGCCAGTAGTATCGCCGGGACTAGCGGCTACAATGAGCAGTTCTTC.

V and J are TRBV7-8 and TRBJ1-5; the D gene is possibly TRBD1 (6 bases). The length of the CDR3 is 15 residues. In germline, CDR1 is SGHVS, CDR2 FQNEAQ. Trimming pared 3 bases from V and 3 bases from J, leaving 12 bases between. CDR3 DNA sequence: TGTGCCAGCAGCTTCTTCGGGACAACCAATCAGCCCCAGCATTTT. It yields the protein CASSFFGTTNQPQHF.

This chain connects TRBV19 to TRBJ1-1; tentative D call: TRBD1 (5 bases). The CDR3 contains 14 residues. V was shortened by 9 bases and J by 3 bases, with 17 bases between the two germline ends. From germline, CDR1 is LNHDA and CDR2 SQIVND (reference sequence). CDR3 DNA: TGTGCCAGCCAAGACGACAGTCACTACACTGAAGCTTTCTTT. Protein product: CASQDDSHYTEAFF.

J is TRBJ2-2 and V is TRBV6-5; D gene ambiguous. Germline values: CDR1 MNHEY, CDR2 SVGAGI. This CDR3 contains 12 residues. The V and J ends lost 3 bases and 8 bases respectively, with 7 bases between them. The CDR3 sequence: CASSYIEGELFF. The CDR3 DNA reads as TGTGCCAGCAGTTATATAGAGGGGGAGCTGTTTTTT.